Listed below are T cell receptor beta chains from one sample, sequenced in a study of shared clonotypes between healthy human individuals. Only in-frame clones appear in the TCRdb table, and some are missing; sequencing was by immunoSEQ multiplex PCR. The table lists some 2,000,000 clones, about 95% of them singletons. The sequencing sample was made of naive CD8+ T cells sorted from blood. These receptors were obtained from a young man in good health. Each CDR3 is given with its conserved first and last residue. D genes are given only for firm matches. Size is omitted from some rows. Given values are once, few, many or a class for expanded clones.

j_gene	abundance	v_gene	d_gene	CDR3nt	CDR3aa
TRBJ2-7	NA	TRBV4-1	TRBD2	TGCGCCAGCAGCCAAGCGGCTAGCGGTTTCTCCTACGAGCAGTACTTC	CASSQAASGFSYEQYF
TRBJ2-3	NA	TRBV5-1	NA	TGCGCCAGCAGCTTGGGTGGGGCAGGTGTATTGAGGACAGATACGCAGTATTTT	CASSLGGAGVLRTDTQYF
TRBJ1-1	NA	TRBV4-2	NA	TGTGCCAGCAGCCCAGGCGGGGGCACTGAAGCTTTCTTT	CASSPGGGTEAFF
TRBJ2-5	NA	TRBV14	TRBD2	TGTGCCAGCAGCCAACGGCTAGCGGGGATTGGAGAGACCCAGTACTTC	CASSQRLAGIGETQYF
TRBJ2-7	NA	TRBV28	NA	TGTGCCAGCAGAGGTGGGTTCTACGAGCAGTACTTC	CASRGGFYEQYF
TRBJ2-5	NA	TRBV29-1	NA	TGCAGCGTTGAAGGGGGTAGCCTCCAAGAGACCCAGTACTTC	CSVEGGSLQETQYF
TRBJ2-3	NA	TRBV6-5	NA	TGTGCCAGCAGTTACGCGGCCAGCACAGATACGCAGTATTTT	CASSYAASTDTQYF
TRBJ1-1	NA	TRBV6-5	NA	TGTGCCAGCAGTTACGGCGGGGAAGCTTTCTTT	CASSYGGEAFF
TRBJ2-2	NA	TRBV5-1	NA	TGCGCCAGCAGCTTTAAGTGGGAGGCGAACACCGGGGAGCTGTTTTTT	CASSFKWEANTGELFF
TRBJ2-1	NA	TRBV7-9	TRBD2	TGTGCCAGCAGCTATAAGCGGGAGGCCAACGATGAGCAGTTCTTC	CASSYKREANDEQFF
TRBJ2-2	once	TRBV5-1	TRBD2	TGCGCCAGCAGCTTGACGGGAGGTGGTACCGGGGAGCTGTTTTTT	CASSLTGGGTGELFF
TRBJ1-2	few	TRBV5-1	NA	TGCGCCAGCAGCCTCAGGGTGGGCTATGGCTACACCTTC	CASSLRVGYGYTF
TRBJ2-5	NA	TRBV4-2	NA	TGTGCCAGCAGCCAGCGTTTACAAGAGACCCAGTACTTC	CASSQRLQETQYF
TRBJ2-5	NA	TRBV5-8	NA	TGTGCCAGCAGCTTGGTTGGCAGCTGGCTAGAAGAGACCCAGTACTTC	CASSLVGSWLEETQYF
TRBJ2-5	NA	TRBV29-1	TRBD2	TGCAGCGTTGGACTAGCGGGAGGGCCCTACCAAGAGACCCAGTACTTC	CSVGLAGGPYQETQYF
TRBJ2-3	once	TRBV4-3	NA	TGCGCCAGCAGCCAAGAGGCCTTCACAGATACGCAGTATTTT	CASSQEAFTDTQYF
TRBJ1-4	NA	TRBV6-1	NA	TGTGCCAGCAGTACACCGGATAGGGGTGAAAAACTGTTTTTT	CASSTPDRGEKLFF
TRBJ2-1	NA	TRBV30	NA	TGTGCCTGGGCCGCGGTTTCTTACAATGAGCAGTTCTTC	CAWAAVSYNEQFF
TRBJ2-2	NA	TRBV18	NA	TGTGCCAGCTCACCGTCGTCAGGGAACACCGGGGAGCTGTTTTTT	CASSPSSGNTGELFF
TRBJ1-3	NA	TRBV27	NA	TGTGCCAGCAGTCTCGGTGGGGGGGCTGGAAACACCATATATTTT	CASSLGGGAGNTIYF
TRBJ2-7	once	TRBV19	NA	TGTGCCAGTAGTATAGCGGGGATGACCTACGAGCAGTACTTC	CASSIAGMTYEQYF
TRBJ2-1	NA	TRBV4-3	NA	TGCGCCAGCAGCCAAGATGGGGGAAGATACAATGAGCAGTTCTTC	CASSQDGGRYNEQFF
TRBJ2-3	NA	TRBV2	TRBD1	TGTGCCAGCACGACTGGACAGGGAAGAGATACGCAGTATTTT	CASTTGQGRDTQYF
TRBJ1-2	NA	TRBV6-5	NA	TGTGCCAGCAGTTACTCACAGGGAAGCTATGGCTACACCTTC	CASSYSQGSYGYTF
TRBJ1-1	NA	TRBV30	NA	TGTGCCTGGACAGGGCAAATGAACACTGAAGCTTTCTTT	CAWTGQMNTEAFF
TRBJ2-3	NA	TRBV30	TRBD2	TGTGCCTGGAACTCGCGGGAGGGCCGAGATACGCAGTATTTT	CAWNSREGRDTQYF
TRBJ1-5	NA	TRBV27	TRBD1	TGTGCCAGCAGTTTAGACAGGGGCAATCAGCCCCAGCATTTT	CASSLDRGNQPQHF
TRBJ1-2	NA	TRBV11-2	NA	TGTGCCAGCAGCTTAGTCCGGGGGCAGGACTATGGCTACACCTTC	CASSLVRGQDYGYTF
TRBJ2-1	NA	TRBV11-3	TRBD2	TGTGCCAGCAGCATTTACGGGGGGGCCAACAATGAGCAGTTCTTC	CASSIYGGANNEQFF
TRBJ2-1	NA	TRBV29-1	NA	TGCAGCGTTGAAACGGACCAATACCGAAATGAGCAGTTCTTC	CSVETDQYRNEQFF
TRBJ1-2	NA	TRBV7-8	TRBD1	TGTGCCAGCAGCAGCCTGGACAGGCCTAACTATGGCTACACCTTC	CASSSLDRPNYGYTF
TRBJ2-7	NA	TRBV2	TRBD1	TGTGCCGGATCCGTGGGACAGGGTTCGCACGAGCAGTACTTC	CAGSVGQGSHEQYF
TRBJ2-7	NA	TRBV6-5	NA	TGTGCCAGCAGTTACTCGTCGGCAGGGGCCTCCTACGAGCAGTACTTC	CASSYSSAGASYEQYF
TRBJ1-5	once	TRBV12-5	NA	TGTGCTAGTGGTTTGGCCGGGGGGGATAGCAATCAGCCCCAGCATTTT	CASGLAGGDSNQPQHF
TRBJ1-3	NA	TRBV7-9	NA	TGTGCCAGCAGCCCAACAGGGAAACTCTCTGGAAACACCATATATTTT	CASSPTGKLSGNTIYF
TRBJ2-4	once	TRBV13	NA	TGTGCCAGCAGCCCAGGACAGCAATTGATTCAGTACTTC	CASSPGQQLIQYF
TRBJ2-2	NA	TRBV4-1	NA	TGCGCCAGCAGCTTCGACTCCGGGGAGCTGTTTTTT	CASSFDSGELFF